These 2 T cell receptor beta chains share one sample of origin, sequenced in a study of T cell repertoires in cytomegalovirus infection. Using its own MiXCR run on the reads, TCRdb lists one record per CDR3 protein. This table has 450,000 to 550,000 distinct CDR3 sequences, 15% to 20% appearing once. Sequenced input: CD8+ T cells from PBMCs. These receptors came from a human donor in good health (CMV status not recorded). Some clones in this sample may be carry-over from other donors' samples.

The gene calls are TRBV19 and TRBJ2-7; 11 nucleotides line up with TRBD2. The CDR3 runs 14 residues. CDR1 and CDR2 from the germline V gene are LNHDA and SQIVND (reference sequence). Germline trimming cut 3 bases from V and 7 bases from J; bases unmatched to any gene: 5. The CDR3 DNA sequence: TGTGCCAGTAGTATCCTAGCGGGAGGTACAGAGCAGTACTTC. It specifies CASSILAGGTEQYF.

This clonotype was detected ten times or more. The chain links TRBV12-3 or TRBV12-4 to TRBJ2-7; D assignment may be TRBD1 or TRBD2 (5 bases each). V gave up 3 bases and J gave up 3 bases, with 9 bases separating them. The CDR3 is made up of 13 amino acids. CDR3: CASSFGTIYEQYF. For the CDR3, the DNA is TGTGCCAGCAGTTTCGGGACGATCTACGAGCAGTACTTC.